These T cell receptor beta chains were read from a single sample in a study of T cell changes during pregnancy in multiple sclerosis. Sequencing used immunoSEQ multiplex PCR; TCRdb keeps in-frame clones, though not all of them. The sample lists just under 50,000 clones; approximately 94% were seen once. The source material was CD4+ T cells from peripheral blood mononuclear cells, sampled in the third trimester of pregnancy. These receptors all come from a female donor with multiple sclerosis, enrolled in a pregnancy study. Each CDR3 is given with its conserved first and last residue. A D gene is named only where the DNA matches it firmly.

cdr3_length j_call d_call v_call cdr3_aa cdr3_nt
13 TRBJ1-5 . TRBV30 CAWSGTVGQPQHF TGTGCCTGGAGTGGTACAGTAGGTCAGCCCCAGCATTTT
15 TRBJ2-5 TRBD2 TRBV7-7 CASSLASGGKETQYF TGTGCTAGCAGCTTAGCTAGCGGGGGAAAAGAGACCCAGTACTTC
15 TRBJ1-2 TRBD1 TRBV5-4 CASSPQRGLSYGYTF TGTGCCAGCAGCCCCCAGAGGGGGCTTTCCTATGGCTACACCTTC
16 TRBJ2-1 . TRBV15 CATSRDWRGDYNEQFF TGTGCCACCAGCAGAGACTGGCGGGGAGATTACAATGAGCAGTTCTTC
12 TRBJ1-2 . TRBV28 CASSPGAGGYTF TGTGCCAGCAGTCCAGGGGCCGGTGGCTACACCTTC
15 TRBJ2-7 TRBD1 TRBV18 CASSPGTGGLYEQYF TGTGCCAGCTCACCAGGGACAGGGGGACTCTACGAGCAGTACTTC
14 TRBJ1-2 TRBD1 TRBV19 CASTRQGRDYGYTF TGTGCCAGTACCCGACAGGGACGGGACTATGGCTACACCTTC
14 TRBJ1-1 . TRBV6-5 CASRLQGWGTEAFF TGTGCCAGCAGACTGCAGGGGTGGGGCACTGAAGCTTTCTTT
14 TRBJ1-1 . TRBV7-2 CASSIGRGNTEAFF TGTGCCAGCAGCATAGGAAGGGGGAACACTGAAGCTTTCTTT
14 TRBJ1-2 TRBD1 TRBV2 CASRWTGENYGYTF TGTGCCAGCAGATGGACAGGGGAGAACTATGGCTACACCTTC
12 TRBJ1-1 . TRBV30 CASRFRATEAFF TGTGCCTCCCGCTTCAGGGCAACTGAAGCTTTCTTT
14 TRBJ2-5 . TRBV19 CASREQGWGETQYF TGTGCCAGTAGAGAGCAGGGTTGGGGAGAGACCCAGTACTTC
15 TRBJ1-6 . TRBV30 CAWSEWWEDNSPLHF TGTGCCTGGAGTGAGTGGTGGGAGGATAATTCACCCCTCCACTTT
13 TRBJ1-2 . TRBV11-3 CASSLDRNRAIDF TGTGCCAGCAGCTTAGATCGAAACAGAGCAATTGACTTC
18 TRBJ1-5 TRBD1 TRBV11-3 CASSLGDRGFCSNQPQHF TGTGCCAGCAGCTTAGGAGACAGGGGTTTTTGTAGCAATCAGCCCCAGCATTTT
16 TRBJ2-1 TRBD2 TRBV7-3 CASSLSGGLSYNEQFF TGTGCCAGCAGCTTAAGCGGGGGGTTGTCCTACAATGAGCAGTTCTTC
17 TRBJ2-3 . TRBV6-1 CASSEETQRTVTDTQYF TGTGCCAGCAGTGAAGAAACCCAGCGCACCGTGACAGATACGCAGTATTTT